One and the same sample provided the 24 T cell receptor beta chains below, sequenced in a study of shared clonotypes between healthy human individuals (dated by TCRdb to the early 2020s). Library method: the immunoSEQ multiplex PCR assay. The immuneACCESS repertoire file appears here via TCRdb, limited to in-frame rearrangements. These files lack a portion of the clones; in checked studies, under half of the deficit traces to unresolved V genes, and the cause of the others is not known. A total of under 1,100,000 clones appear in this sample, 78% of them only once. 0.5% to 0.65% of the sample rests with the top ten. The specimen sequenced was memory CD4+ T cells from PBMCs. Reading the label with the study, this specimen's cell subset or site is: CD45RA-negative fraction. These receptors originate from a man aged 18 to 29 in good health. Some clones in this sample may be carry-over from other donors' samples.

The rearrangement links TRBV6-1 to TRBJ2-7; unclear D gene. Germline V gene lookup returns CDR1 MNHNS and CDR2 SASEGT. This CDR3 is 14 amino acids long. V shed 4 bases and J shed 0 bases, with 10 bases lying between them. The CDR3 sequence: CASSGGWSSYEQYF. DNA of the CDR3: TGTGCCAGCAGTGGGGGATGGAGCTCCTACGAGCAGTACTTC.

This clone was recorded at least ten times. The rearrangement joins TRBV5-1 to TRBJ2-1, with 12 bases that match TRBD2. V dropped 4 bases and J dropped 9; count of bases not matched to a gene: 8. The CDR3 extends over 15 amino acids. Germline CDR1 SGHRS, CDR2 YFSETQ. The CDR3 loop is CASSPSSGRAFEQFF. The CDR3 bases are TGCGCCAGCAGCCCCTCTAGCGGGAGGGCTTTTGAGCAGTTCTTC.

The V gene is TRBV27, the J gene TRBJ2-3; TRBD1 matches 8 bases. The V gene end was trimmed by 5 bases and the J gene end by 3 bases; junction bases not matched to a gene: 13. CDR3 size: 17 residues. Germline V CDR1 and CDR2: MNHEY, SMNVEV (reference sequence). DNA for the CDR3: TGTGCCAGCAGTCGATGGGTTAGGACAGGGAGGACAGATACGCAGTATTTT. Translating it yields CASSRWVRTGRTDTQYF.

The rearrangement links TRBV11-2 to TRBJ1-1; 7 bases fit TRBD1. V lost 1 base to trimming and J lost 4 bases; unmatched junction nucleotides: 6. The CDR3 spans 15 residues. Germline CDR1 SGHAT, CDR2 FQNNGV. In nucleotides, the CDR3 is TGTGCCAGCAGCTTAGGACAGGGAGAGGGCACTGAAGCTTTCTTT. It is translated as CASSLGQGEGTEAFF.

This clone was counted only a few times. The CDR3 reads CASSWQTMQNTIYF. The CDR3 nucleotides are TGTGCCAGCAGTTGGCAGACGATGCAAAACACCATATATTTT. The V gene is TRBV27, the J gene TRBJ1-3; D remains unclear. Deletions cut 4 bases from V and 6 bases from J, with 13 bases between. The germline V gene has CDR1 MNHEY and CDR2 SMNVEV (reference sequence). CDR3 length: 14 residues.

This chain links TRBV18 with TRBJ2-7; TRBD1 aligns across 7 bases. The germline V gene encodes CDR1 KGHSH and CDR2 LQKENI. The CDR3 spans 12 residues. J was trimmed by 6 bases and V by 3 bases; bases with no gene match: 2. The CDR3 coding sequence is TGTGCCAGCTCACCGGACAGGTTCGAGCAGTACTTC. Its translation: CASSPDRFEQYF.

This rearrangement joins TRBV9 to TRBJ2-2; TRBD2 might be the D (5 bases). CDR1 SGDLS and CDR2 YYNGEE come from the germline V gene. The CDR3 consists of 14 residues. Trimming stripped 0 bases from V and 8 bases from J, with 11 bases between. The chain's CDR3 is CASSVAQKRGELFF. CDR3 nucleotide sequence: TGTGCCAGCAGCGTAGCTCAAAAGCGGGGGGAGCTGTTTTTT.

V usage is TRBV7-8 and J usage is TRBJ2-3; tentative D call: TRBD1 (5 bases). Trimming pared 4 bases from V and 0 bases from J, leaving 11 bases between. CDR1 SGHVS and CDR2 FQNEAQ come from the germline V gene. The CDR3 is 15 residues long. CDR3 nucleotide sequence: TGTGCCAGCAGCTCCAGGGATTCTAGCACAGATACGCAGTATTTT. Protein sequence: CASSSRDSSTDTQYF.

The gene calls are TRBV5-1 and TRBJ2-1, with D perhaps matching TRBD2 (6 bases). Germline loops: CDR1 SGHRS, CDR2 YFSETQ. The V end lost 4 bases, the J end lost 4 bases, and 15 bases lay between the germline ends. The CDR3 contains 15 residues. DNA of the CDR3: TGCGCCAGCAGCCGGGAGCCGGGACCATACAATGAGCAGTTCTTC. It encodes CASSREPGPYNEQFF.

This chain joins TRBV5-1 and TRBJ2-1; TRBD2 aligns across 14 bases. The germline V gene encodes CDR1 SGHRS and CDR2 YFSETQ. V shed 4 bases, J shed 3 bases, and the junction held 9 bases outside the gene matches. CDR3 length: 18 residues. The CDR3 region is CASSGRTSGRTYYNEQFF. CDR3 DNA: TGCGCCAGCAGCGGACGGACTAGCGGGAGGACCTACTACAATGAGCAGTTCTTC.

This clone showed up many times. The rearrangement links TRBV19 to TRBJ1-1; D not resolved. CDR1 LNHDA and CDR2 SQIVND come from the germline V gene (reference sequence). Trimming removed 3 bases from V and 3 bases from J, with 17 bases in between. The CDR3 is 16 amino acids. CDR3 amino acids: CASSIYGRPRDTEAFF. Here the CDR3 DNA reads TGTGCCAGTAGTATTTATGGCCGACCGAGGGACACTGAAGCTTTCTTT.

Details on this clone: With a much larger clone just one base away, this may be a read error. This chain connects TRBV25-1 to TRBJ2-7; perhaps TRBD1 as D (6 bases). Trimming took off 6 bases at V and 4 bases at J, with 16 bases between the two ends. Germline loops: CDR1 MGHDK, CDR2 SYGVNS. CDR3 size: 14 residues. CDR3 DNA: TGTGCCAGCAGCTCAAACAGGGCCCCGTACGAGCAGTACTTC. Translating it yields CASSSNRAPYEQYF.

Details on this clone: In the same sample, other DNA sequences code for this CDR3. The chain links TRBV29-1 to TRBJ1-1; D is ambiguous. This CDR3 has 12 residues. CDR1 is SQVTM, CDR2 ANQGSEA, per germline. V lost 4 bases, J lost 0 bases, and 6 bases lay in between. DNA for the CDR3: TGCAGCGTTGGTCGGATGAACACTGAAGCTTTCTTT. The encoded protein is CSVGRMNTEAFF.

The chain uses TRBV6-1 and TRBJ1-3; D not certain. V dropped 2 bases and J dropped 1 base, with 3 bases sitting between them. Germline lookup yields CDR1 MNHNS and CDR2 SASEGT. The CDR3 covers 13 residues. DNA of the CDR3: TGTGCCAGCAGTGAACAGTCTGGAAACACCATATATTTT. This gives the protein CASSEQSGNTIYF.

This clone came up a few times. The J gene is TRBJ2-3, the V gene TRBV4-1, with 8 bases identical to TRBD2. J lost 4 bases, V lost 4 bases, and 7 bases had no gene match. CDR3 length equals 15 residues. CDR1 MGHRA and CDR2 YSYEKL come from the germline V gene. The chain's CDR3 is CASSPGTSRADTQYF. The CDR3 DNA is TGCGCCAGCAGCCCCGGGACTAGTAGGGCAGATACGCAGTATTTT.

This sequence joins TRBV9 and TRBJ2-1; maybe TRBD2 (6 bases). V gave up 1 base and J gave up 13 bases, with 18 bases separating them. Germline-derived CDR1 and CDR2 are SGDLS and YYNGEE. The CDR3 extends over 14 amino acids. The CDR3 DNA reads TGTGCCAGCAGCGTATTCAGTCGGGGGAGCGCACAGTTCTTC. Protein: CASSVFSRGSAQFF. The whole variable domain, remainder taken from reference TRBV9 and TRBJ2-1, is DSGVTQTPKHLITATGQRVTLRCSPRSGDLSVYWYQQSLDQGLQFLIQYYNGEERAKGNILERFSAQQFPDLHSELNLSSLELGDSALYFCASSVFSRGSAQFFGPGTRLTVL.

This clone has only one observation. The J gene is TRBJ1-2, the V gene TRBV5-4, with 7 bases fitting TRBD1. With 4 bases clipped from V and 4 bases from J, the junction kept 10 bases outside the gene matches. The germline CDR1 and CDR2 sequences are SGHNT and YYREEE (reference sequence). There are 15 residues in the CDR3. CDR3 loop: CASSPDRDLLYGYTF. The CDR3 DNA reads TGTGCCAGCAGCCCTGACAGGGATCTTCTCTATGGCTACACCTTC.

This clone was counted at least ten times. The V call is TRBV11-2, the J call TRBJ2-5, with unresolved D. Germline V gene data show CDR1 as SGHAT and CDR2 as FQNNGV. Trimming shortened V by 6 bases and J by 5 bases, and 10 bases separated the two germline ends. The CDR3 has 12 residues. CDR3 sequence (DNA): TGTGCCAGCAGTCACCGGCGGGAGACCCAGTACTTC. This sequence encodes CASSHRRETQYF.

V usage is TRBV29-1 and J usage is TRBJ2-3; D is ambiguous. The V end was cut by 7 bases, the J end by 5 bases, with 25 bases between. CDR3 size: 16 residues. Germline V CDR1 and CDR2: SQVTM, ANQGSEA. The CDR3 loop is CSALVLAVEERDTQYF. For the CDR3, the DNA is TGCAGCGCACTTGTCCTCGCGGTGGAAGAGCGAGATACGCAGTATTTT.

This clone was counted between two and nine times. The chain links TRBV10-2 to TRBJ1-1; D unclear. Trimming stripped 2 bases from V and 1 base from J, with 8 bases between. CDR1 and CDR2 from the germline V gene are WSHSY and SAAADI. The CDR3 spans 14 residues. The CDR3 bases are TGCGCCAGCAGTGAGGTCAGAAAGAACACTGAAGCTTTCTTT. Its translation is CASSEVRKNTEAFF.

The J gene is TRBJ2-3, the V gene TRBV7-9; the match to TRBD2 covers 10 bases. Germline CDR1 and CDR2: SEHNR and FQNEAQ (reference sequence). This CDR3 contains 15 residues. V gave up 5 bases and J gave up 2 bases; unmatched junction bases: 4. The CDR3 DNA sequence: TGTGCCAGCAGCCCTGGGACTAGCGACACAGATACGCAGTATTTT. It is translated as CASSPGTSDTDTQYF.

This chain connects TRBV7-2 to TRBJ1-3; the match to TRBD1 covers 7 bases. Germline CDR1 is SGHTA and CDR2 is FQGNSA. V lost 6 bases, J lost 4 bases, and 6 bases stayed unmatched. The CDR3 covers 14 residues. The CDR3 here is CASRPDRDGNTIYF. Here the CDR3 DNA reads TGTGCCAGCAGACCCGACAGGGACGGAAACACCATATATTTT.

The rearrangement uses TRBV5-6 and TRBJ2-3, with D unresolved. The CDR3 runs to 14 residues. The ends were cut back, 0 bases at V and 3 bases at J, with 8 bases in the middle. Germline V gene lookup returns CDR1 SGHDT and CDR2 YYEEEE. CDR3 in amino acids: CASSLVFGTDTQYF. The CDR3 DNA sequence: TGTGCCAGCAGCTTGGTGTTTGGGACAGATACGCAGTATTTT. Based on the CDR3 plus reference TRBV5-6 and TRBJ2-3, the full variable domain is DAGVTQSPTHLIKTRGQQVTLRCSPKSGHDTVSWYQQALGQGPQFIFQYYEEEERQRGNFPDRFSGHQFPNYSSELNVNALLLGDSALYLCASSLVFGTDTQYFGPGTRLTVL.

V usage is TRBV5-1 and J usage is TRBJ2-3, with 10 bases fitting TRBD1. The CDR3 sequence is 15 residues long. Looked up from germline, CDR1 is SGHRS and CDR2 is YFSETQ. The J segment lost 6 bases and the V segment lost 4 bases, leaving 8 bases of the junction unmatched. The DNA of the CDR3 is TGCGCCAGCAGCCACGGACAGGGGGGTGTTGATACGCAGTATTTT. Translation: CASSHGQGGVDTQYF.